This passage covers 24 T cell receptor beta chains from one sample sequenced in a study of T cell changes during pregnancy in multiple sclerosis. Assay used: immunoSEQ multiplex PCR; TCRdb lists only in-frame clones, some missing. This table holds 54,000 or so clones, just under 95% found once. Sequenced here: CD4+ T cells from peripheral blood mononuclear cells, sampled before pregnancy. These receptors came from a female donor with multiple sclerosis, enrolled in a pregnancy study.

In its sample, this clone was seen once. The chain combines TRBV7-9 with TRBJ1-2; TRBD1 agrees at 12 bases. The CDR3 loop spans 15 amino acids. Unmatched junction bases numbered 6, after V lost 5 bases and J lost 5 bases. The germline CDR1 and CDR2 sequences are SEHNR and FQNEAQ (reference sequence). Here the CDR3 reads CASSPGGQGAYGYTF. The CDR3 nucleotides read TGTGCCAGCAGCCCAGGGGGACAGGGGGCATATGGCTACACCTTC.

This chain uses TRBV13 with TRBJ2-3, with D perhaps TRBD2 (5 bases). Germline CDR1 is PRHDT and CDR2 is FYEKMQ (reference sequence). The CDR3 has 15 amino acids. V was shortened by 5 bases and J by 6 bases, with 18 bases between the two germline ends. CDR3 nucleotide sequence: TGTGCCAGCAGCAGCGGACGCACTATAGAGGATACGCAGTATTTT. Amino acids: CASSSGRTIEDTQYF. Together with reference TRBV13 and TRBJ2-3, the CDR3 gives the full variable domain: AAGVIQSPRHLIKEKRETATLKCYPIPRHDTVYWYQQGPGQDPQFLISFYEKMQSDKGSIPDRFSAQQFSDYHSELNMSSLELGDSALYFCASSSGRTIEDTQYFGPGTRLTVL.

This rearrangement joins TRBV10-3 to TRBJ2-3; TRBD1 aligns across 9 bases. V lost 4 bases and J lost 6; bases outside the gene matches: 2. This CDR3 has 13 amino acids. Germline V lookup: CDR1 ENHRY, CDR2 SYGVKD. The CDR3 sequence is CAISGGTGDTQYF. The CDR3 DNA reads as TGTGCCATCAGTGGCGGGACAGGGGATACGCAGTATTTT.

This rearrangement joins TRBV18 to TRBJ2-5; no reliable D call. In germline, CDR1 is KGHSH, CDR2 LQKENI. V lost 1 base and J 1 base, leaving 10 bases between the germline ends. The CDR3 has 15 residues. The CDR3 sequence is CASSPLHASQETQYF. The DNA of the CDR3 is TGTGCCAGCTCACCACTGCACGCCAGCCAAGAGACCCAGTACTTC.

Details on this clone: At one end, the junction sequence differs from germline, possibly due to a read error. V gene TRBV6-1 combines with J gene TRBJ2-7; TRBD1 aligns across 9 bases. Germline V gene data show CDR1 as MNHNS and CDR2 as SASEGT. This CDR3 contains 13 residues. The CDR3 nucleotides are TGTGCCAGCAGTGAAAGCCCGACAGGGGGTTCCCCTTTC. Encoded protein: CASSESPTGGSPF.

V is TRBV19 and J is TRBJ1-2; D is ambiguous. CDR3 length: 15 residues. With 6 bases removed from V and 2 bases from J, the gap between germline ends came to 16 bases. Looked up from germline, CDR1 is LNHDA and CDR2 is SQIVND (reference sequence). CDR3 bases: TGTGCCAGTAGAAAGGCGGACCCGGGAAACTATGGCTACACCTTC. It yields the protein CASRKADPGNYGYTF.

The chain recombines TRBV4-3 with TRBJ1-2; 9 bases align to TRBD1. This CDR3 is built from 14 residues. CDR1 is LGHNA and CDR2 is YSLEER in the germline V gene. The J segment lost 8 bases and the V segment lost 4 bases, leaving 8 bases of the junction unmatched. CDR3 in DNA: TGCGCCAGCAGCCTTTGGGACAGGGAAGACGGCTACACCTTC. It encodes CASSLWDREDGYTF.

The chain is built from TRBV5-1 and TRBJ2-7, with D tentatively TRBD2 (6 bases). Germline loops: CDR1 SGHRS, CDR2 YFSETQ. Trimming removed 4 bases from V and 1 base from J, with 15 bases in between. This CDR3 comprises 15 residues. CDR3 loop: CASSRTGGESYEQYF. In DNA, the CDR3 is TGCGCCAGCAGCCGCACTGGAGGGGAATCCTACGAGCAGTACTTC.

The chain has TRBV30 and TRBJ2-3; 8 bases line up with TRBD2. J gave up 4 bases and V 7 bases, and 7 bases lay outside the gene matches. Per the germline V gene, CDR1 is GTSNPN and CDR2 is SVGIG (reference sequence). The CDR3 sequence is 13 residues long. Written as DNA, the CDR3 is TGTGCCTCTGGGGCGGGAGGAGCAGATACGCAGTATTTT. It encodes CASGAGGADTQYF.

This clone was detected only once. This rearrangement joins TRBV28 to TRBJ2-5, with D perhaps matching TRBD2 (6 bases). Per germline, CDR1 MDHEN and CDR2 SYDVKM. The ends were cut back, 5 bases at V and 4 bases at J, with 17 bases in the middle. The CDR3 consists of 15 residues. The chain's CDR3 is CASSQAGPPGETQYF. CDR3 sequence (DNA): TGTGCCAGCAGTCAAGCGGGCCCGCCGGGAGAGACCCAGTACTTC.

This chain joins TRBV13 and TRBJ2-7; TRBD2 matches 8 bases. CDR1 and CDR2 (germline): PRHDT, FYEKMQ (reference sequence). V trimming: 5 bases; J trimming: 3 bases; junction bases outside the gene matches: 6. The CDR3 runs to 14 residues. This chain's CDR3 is CASSRGLVGYEQYF. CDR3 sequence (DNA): TGTGCCAGCAGCAGGGGACTAGTAGGCTACGAGCAGTACTTC.

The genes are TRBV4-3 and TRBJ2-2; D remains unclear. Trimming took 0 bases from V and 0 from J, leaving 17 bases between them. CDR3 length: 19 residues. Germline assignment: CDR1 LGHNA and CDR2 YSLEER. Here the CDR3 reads CASSQEEFVRVANTGELFF. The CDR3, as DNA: TGCGCCAGCAGCCAAGAGGAATTTGTACGGGTCGCGAACACCGGGGAGCTGTTTTTT.

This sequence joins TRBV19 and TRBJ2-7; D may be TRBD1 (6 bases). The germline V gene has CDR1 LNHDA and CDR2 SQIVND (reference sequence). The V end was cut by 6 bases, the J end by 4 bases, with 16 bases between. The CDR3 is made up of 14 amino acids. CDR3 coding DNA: TGTGCCAGTAGCAGGGACACCCGCCCTTACGAGCAGTACTTC. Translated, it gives CASSRDTRPYEQYF.

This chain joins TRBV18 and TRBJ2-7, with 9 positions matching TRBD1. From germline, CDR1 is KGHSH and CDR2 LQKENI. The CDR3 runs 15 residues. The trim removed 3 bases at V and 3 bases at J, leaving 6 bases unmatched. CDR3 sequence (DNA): TGTGCCAGCTCACCCTTACAGGGGGCCGACTACGAGCAGTACTTC. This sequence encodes CASSPLQGADYEQYF. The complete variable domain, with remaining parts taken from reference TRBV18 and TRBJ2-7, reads NAGVMQNPRHLVRRRGQEARLRCSPMKGHSHVYWYRQLPEEGLKFMVYLQKENIIDESGMPKERFSAEFPKEGPSILRIQQVVRGDSAAYFCASSPLQGADYEQYFGPGTRLTVT.

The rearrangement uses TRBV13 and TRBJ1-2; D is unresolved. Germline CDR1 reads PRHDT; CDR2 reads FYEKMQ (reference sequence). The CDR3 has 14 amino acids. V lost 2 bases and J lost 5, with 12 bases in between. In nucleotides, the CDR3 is TGTGCCAGCAGCTTATCTGAGGTGAGGTATGGCTACACCTTC. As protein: CASSLSEVRYGYTF.

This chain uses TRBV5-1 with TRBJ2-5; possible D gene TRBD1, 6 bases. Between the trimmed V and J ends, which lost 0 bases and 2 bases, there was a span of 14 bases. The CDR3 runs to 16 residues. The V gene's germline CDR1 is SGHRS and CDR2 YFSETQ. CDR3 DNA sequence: TGCGCCAGCAGCTTGGCGACAGGCCTCTCGCAAGAGACCCAGTACTTC. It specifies CASSLATGLSQETQYF.

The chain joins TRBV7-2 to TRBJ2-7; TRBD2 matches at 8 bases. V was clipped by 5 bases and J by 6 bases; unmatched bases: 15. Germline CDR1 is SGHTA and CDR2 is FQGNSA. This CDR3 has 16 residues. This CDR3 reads CASSRVRAGVGGEQYF. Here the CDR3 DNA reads TGTGCCAGCAGCCGCGTCAGAGCGGGAGTCGGTGGCGAGCAGTACTTC. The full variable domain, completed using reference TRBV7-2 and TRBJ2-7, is GAGVSQSPSNKVTEKGKDVELRCDPISGHTALYWYRQSLGQGLEFLIYFQGNSAPDKSGLPSDRFSAERTGGSVSTLTIQRTQQEDSAVYLCASSRVRAGVGGEQYFGPGTRLTVT.

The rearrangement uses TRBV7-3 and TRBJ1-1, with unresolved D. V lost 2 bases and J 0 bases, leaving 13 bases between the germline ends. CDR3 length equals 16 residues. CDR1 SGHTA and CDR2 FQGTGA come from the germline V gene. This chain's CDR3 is CASSLEGRLMNTEAFF. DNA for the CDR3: TGTGCCAGCAGCTTAGAAGGCAGGTTAATGAACACTGAAGCTTTCTTT.

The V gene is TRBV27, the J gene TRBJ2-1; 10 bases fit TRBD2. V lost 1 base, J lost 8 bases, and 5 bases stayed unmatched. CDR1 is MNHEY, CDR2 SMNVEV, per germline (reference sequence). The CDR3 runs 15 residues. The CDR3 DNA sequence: TGTGCCAGCAGTTTATTAGCGGGAGGCCCCTATGAGCAGTTCTTC. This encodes CASSLLAGGPYEQFF.

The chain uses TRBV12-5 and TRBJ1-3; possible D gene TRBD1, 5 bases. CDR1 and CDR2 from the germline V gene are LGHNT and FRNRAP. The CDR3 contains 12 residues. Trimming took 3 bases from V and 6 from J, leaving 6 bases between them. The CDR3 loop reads CASGLGVNTIYF. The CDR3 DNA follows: TGTGCTAGTGGTTTAGGGGTAAACACCATATATTTT.

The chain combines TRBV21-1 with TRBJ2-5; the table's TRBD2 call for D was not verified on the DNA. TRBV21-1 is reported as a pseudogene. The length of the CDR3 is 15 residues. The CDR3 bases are TGTGCCAGCAGCAAACCCTCCCCAAACTTGGAGACCCAGTACTTC. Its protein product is CASSKPSPNLETQYF.

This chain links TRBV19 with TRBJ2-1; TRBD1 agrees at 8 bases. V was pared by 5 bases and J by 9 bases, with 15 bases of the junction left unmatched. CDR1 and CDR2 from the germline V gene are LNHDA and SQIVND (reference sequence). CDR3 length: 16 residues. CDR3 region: CASSPKGRGQLREQFF. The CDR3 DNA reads TGTGCCAGTAGTCCGAAAGGCAGGGGGCAACTACGTGAGCAGTTCTTC.

CDR3 amino acids: CASSLETPGTEAFF. As DNA, the CDR3 is TGCGCCAGCAGCTTGGAGACCCCCGGGACAGAAGCTTTCTTT. The rearrangement uses TRBV5-1 and TRBJ1-1, with D possibly being TRBD1 (6 bases). Germline V CDR1 and CDR2: SGHRS, YFSETQ. This CDR3 spans 14 amino acids. Trimming took 0 bases from V and 8 from J, leaving 14 bases between them.

The CDR3 loop is CASSVGHNQPQHF. DNA for the CDR3: TGTGCCAGCAGCGTAGGACACAATCAGCCCCAGCATTTT. This sequence joins TRBV9 and TRBJ1-5; no definite D call. CDR1 SGDLS and CDR2 YYNGEE come from the germline V gene. The CDR3 runs 13 residues. V lost 0 bases and J 3 bases, leaving 4 bases between the germline ends.